The clone carrying this T cell receptor beta chain was recorded at least ten times. The antigen is not known. The sample originates from a study of T cells in Graves' hyperthyroidism and ophthalmopathy. Notes on the study in general: The blood repertoire included most of the expanded thyroid clonotypes above 0.001.

The CDR3 is made up of 14 amino acids. The V segment lost 3 bases and the J segment 6 bases; nucleotides outside the gene matches: 2. Amplification of TCR beta CDR3 regions was performed using RNA transcripts as template. With the HTBI primer set, the TCR CDR3 went through a first round of RT-PCR. TCRdb itself ran the multiplex PCR reads through MiXCR, one entry per CDR3 protein. Of approximately 400,000 distinct CDR3 sequences in the sample, about 14% were seen once. Patients having uncontrolled infection, another autoimmune disease, pregnancy or lactation were not included. The source is a man aged 30-40 years with Graves' hyperthyroidism that later progressed to Graves' ophthalmopathy. What was sequenced was blood. The rearrangement links TRBV12-3 or TRBV12-4 to TRBJ1-4; TRBD1 agrees at 9 bases. CDR3 sequence: CASSLGQGHEKLFF. As DNA, the CDR3 is TGTGCCAGCAGTTTGGGACAGGGACATGAAAAACTGTTTTTT.